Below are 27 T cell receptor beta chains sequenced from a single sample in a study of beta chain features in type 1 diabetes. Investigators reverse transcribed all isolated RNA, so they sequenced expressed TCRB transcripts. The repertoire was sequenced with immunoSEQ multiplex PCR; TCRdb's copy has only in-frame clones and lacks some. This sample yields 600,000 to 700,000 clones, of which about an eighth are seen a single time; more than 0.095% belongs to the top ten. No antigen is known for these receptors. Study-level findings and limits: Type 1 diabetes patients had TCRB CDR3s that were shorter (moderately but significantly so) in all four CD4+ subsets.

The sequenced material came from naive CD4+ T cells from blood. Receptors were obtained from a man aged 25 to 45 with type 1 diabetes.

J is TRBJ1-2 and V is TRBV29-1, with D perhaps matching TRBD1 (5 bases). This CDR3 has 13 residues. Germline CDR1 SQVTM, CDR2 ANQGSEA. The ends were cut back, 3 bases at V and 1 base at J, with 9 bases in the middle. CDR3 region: CSVERDLNYGYTF. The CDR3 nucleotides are TGCAGCGTTGAGAGGGACCTTAACTATGGCTACACCTTC.

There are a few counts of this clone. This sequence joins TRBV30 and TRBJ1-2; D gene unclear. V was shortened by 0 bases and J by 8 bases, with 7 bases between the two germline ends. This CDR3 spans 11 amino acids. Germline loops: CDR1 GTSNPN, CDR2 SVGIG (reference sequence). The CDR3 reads CAWSVGIGYTF. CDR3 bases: TGTGCCTGGAGTGTGGGGATAGGCTACACCTTC.

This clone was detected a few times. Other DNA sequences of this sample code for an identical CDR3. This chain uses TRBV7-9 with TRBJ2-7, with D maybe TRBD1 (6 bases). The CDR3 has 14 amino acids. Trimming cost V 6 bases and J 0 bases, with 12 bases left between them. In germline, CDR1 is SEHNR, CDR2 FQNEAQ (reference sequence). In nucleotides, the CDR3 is TGTGCCAGCAGTTTACAGGGAGCCTCCTACGAGCAGTACTTC. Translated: CASSLQGASYEQYF.

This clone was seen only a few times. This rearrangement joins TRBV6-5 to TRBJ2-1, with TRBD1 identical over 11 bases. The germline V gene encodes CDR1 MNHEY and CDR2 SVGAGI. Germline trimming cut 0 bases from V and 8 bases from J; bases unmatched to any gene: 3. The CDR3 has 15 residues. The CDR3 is CASSYSGTGGHEQFF. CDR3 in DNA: TGTGCCAGCAGTTACTCTGGGACAGGGGGACATGAGCAGTTCTTC.

CDR3 amino acids: CASSAYTGELFF. The DNA for the CDR3 is TGTGCCAGCAGCGCCTACACCGGGGAGCTGTTTTTT. The rearrangement joins TRBV9 to TRBJ2-2; D uncertain. The CDR3 runs 12 residues. Germline CDR1 SGDLS, CDR2 YYNGEE. The V gene lost 3 bases and the J gene lost 3 bases, with 3 bases spanning the gap.

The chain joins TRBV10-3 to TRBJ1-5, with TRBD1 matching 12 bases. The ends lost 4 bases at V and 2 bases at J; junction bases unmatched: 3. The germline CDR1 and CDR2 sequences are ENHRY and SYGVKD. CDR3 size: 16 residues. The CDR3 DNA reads TGTGCCATCAGTGGGGGGACAGGGGGCGGCAATCAGCCCCAGCATTTT. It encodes CAISGGTGGGNQPQHF.

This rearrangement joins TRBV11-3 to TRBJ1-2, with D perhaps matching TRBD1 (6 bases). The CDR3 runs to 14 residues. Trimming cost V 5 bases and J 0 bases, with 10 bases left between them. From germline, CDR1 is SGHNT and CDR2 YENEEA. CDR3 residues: CASSRRGSNYGYTF. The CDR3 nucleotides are TGTGCCAGCAGCCGGAGGGGGTCTAACTATGGCTACACCTTC.

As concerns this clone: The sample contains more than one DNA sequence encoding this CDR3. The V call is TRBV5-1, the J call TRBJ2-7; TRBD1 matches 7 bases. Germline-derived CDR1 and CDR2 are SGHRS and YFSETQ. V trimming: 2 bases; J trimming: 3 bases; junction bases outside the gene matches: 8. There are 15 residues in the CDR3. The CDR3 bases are TGCGCCAGCAGCTTTGGTGGGGCAGGGGGCTACGAGCAGTACTTC. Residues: CASSFGGAGGYEQYF.

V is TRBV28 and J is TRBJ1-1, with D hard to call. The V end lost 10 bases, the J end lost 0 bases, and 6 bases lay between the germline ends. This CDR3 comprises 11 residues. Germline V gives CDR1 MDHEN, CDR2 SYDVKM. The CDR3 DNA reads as TGTGCCACAACAGTGAACACTGAAGCTTTCTTT. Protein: CATTVNTEAFF.

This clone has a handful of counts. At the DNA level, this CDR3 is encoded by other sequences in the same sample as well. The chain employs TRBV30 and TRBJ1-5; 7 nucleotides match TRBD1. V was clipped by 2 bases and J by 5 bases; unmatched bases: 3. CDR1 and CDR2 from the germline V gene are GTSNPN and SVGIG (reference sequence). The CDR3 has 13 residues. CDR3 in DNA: TGTGCCTGGAGTAGACAGGGAGATCAGCCCCAGCATTTT. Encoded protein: CAWSRQGDQPQHF.

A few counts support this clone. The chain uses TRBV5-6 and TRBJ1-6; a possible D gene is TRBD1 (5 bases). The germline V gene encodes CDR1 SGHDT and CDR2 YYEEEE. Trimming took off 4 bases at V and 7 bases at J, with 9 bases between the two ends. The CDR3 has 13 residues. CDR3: CASSADTNSPLHF. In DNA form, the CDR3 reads TGTGCCAGCAGCGCGGACACGAATTCACCCCTCCACTTT.

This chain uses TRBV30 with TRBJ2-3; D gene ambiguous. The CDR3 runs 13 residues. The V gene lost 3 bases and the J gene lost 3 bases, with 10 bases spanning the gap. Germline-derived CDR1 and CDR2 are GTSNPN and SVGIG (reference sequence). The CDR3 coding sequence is TGTGCCTGGAGCGGATATGAAACAGATACGCAGTATTTT. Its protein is CAWSGYETDTQYF. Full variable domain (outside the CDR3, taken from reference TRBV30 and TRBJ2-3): SQTIHQWPATLVQPVGSPLSLECTVEGTSNPNLYWYRQAAGRGLQLLFYSVGIGQISSEVPQNLSASRPQDRQFILSSKKLLLSDSGFYLCAWSGYETDTQYFGPGTRLTVL.

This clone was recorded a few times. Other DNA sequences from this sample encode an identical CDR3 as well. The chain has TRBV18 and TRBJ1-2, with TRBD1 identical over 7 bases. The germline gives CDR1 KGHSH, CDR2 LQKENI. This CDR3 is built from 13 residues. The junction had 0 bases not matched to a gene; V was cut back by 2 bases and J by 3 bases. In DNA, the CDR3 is TGTGCCAGCTCACCAACAGGGGACTATGGCTACACCTTC. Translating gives CASSPTGDYGYTF. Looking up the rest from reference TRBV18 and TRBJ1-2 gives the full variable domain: NAGVMQNPRHLVRRRGQEARLRCSPMKGHSHVYWYRQLPEEGLKFMVYLQKENIIDESGMPKERFSAEFPKEGPSILRIQQVVRGDSAAYFCASSPTGDYGYTFGSGTRLTVV.

The CDR3 bases are TGTGCCAGCAGCACTAACGGGGACTATGGCTACACCTTC. Translating gives CASSTNGDYGYTF. The rearrangement joins TRBV9 to TRBJ1-2; D gene unclear. The germline V gene has CDR1 SGDLS and CDR2 YYNGEE. Trimming took off 4 bases at V and 3 bases at J, with 10 bases between the two ends. This CDR3 comprises 13 residues.

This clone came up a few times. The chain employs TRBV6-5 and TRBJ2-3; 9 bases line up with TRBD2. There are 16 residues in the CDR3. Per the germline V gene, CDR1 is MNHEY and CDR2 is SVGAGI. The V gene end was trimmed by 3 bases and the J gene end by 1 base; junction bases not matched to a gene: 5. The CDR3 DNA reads TGTGCCAGCAGTTATTCTAGCGGGGTGGGCACAGATACGCAGTATTTT. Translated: CASSYSSGVGTDTQYF.

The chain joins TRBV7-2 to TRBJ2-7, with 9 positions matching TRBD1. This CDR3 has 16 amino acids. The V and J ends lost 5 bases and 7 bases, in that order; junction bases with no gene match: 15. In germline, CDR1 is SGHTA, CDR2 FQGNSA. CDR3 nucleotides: TGTGCCAGCAGCCCCAGACCGGGACAGGGCTTGTCTGAGCAGTACTTC. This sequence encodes CASSPRPGQGLSEQYF.

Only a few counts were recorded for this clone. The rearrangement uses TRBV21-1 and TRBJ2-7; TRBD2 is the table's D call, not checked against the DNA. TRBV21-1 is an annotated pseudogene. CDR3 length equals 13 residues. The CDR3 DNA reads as TGTGCCAGCAGCAAAGGGGAGGTCTACGAGCAGTACTTC. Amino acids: CASSKGEVYEQYF.

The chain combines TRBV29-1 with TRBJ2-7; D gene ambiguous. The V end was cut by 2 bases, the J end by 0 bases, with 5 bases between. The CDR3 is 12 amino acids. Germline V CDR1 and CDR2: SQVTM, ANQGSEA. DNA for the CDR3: TGCAGCGTTGAAAGTAGCTCCTACGAGCAGTACTTC. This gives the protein CSVESSSYEQYF.

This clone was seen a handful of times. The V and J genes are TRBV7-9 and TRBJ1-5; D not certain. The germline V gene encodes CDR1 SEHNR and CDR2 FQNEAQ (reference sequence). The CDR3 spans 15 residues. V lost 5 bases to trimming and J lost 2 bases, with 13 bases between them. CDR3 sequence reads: CASSVVGDGNQPQHF. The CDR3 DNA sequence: TGTGCCAGCAGCGTGGTCGGGGATGGCAATCAGCCCCAGCATTTT.

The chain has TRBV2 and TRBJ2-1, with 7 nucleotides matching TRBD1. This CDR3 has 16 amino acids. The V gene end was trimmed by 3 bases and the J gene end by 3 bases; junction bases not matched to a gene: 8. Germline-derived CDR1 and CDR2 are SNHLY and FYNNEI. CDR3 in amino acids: CASSDLGQQNYNEQFF. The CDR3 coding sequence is TGTGCCAGCAGTGATTTGGGACAGCAAAACTACAATGAGCAGTTCTTC. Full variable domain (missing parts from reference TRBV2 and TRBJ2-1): EPEVTQTPSHQVTQMGQEVILRCVPISNHLYFYWYRQILGQKVEFLVSFYNNEISEKSEIFDDQFSVERPDGSNFTLKIRSTKLEDSAMYFCASSDLGQQNYNEQFFGPGTRLTVL.

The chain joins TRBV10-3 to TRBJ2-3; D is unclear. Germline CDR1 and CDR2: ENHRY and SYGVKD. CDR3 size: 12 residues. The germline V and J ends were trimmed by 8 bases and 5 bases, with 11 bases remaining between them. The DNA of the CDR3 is TGTGCCATCTCGGCGGATGGAGATACGCAGTATTTT. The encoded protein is CAISADGDTQYF.

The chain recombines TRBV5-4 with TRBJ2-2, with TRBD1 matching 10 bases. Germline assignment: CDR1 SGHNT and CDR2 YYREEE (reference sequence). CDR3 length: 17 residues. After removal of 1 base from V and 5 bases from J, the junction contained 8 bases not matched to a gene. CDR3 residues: CASSLYGTGVRTGELFF. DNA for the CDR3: TGTGCCAGCAGCTTGTATGGGACAGGGGTACGGACCGGGGAGCTGTTTTTT.

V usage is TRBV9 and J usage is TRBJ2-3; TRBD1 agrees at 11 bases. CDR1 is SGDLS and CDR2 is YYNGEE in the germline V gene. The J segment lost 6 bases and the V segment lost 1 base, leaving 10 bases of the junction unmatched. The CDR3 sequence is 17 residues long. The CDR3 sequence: CASSVSSDRGLSDTQYF. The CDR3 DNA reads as TGTGCCAGCAGCGTATCGTCGGACAGGGGGCTTTCGGATACGCAGTATTTT.

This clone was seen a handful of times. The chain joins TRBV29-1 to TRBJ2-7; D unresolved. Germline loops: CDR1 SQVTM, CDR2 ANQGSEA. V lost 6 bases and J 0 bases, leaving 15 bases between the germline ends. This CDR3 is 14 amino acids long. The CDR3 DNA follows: TGCAGCGTCCGTTCAACGATTTCCTCCTACGAGCAGTACTTC. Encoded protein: CSVRSTISSYEQYF.

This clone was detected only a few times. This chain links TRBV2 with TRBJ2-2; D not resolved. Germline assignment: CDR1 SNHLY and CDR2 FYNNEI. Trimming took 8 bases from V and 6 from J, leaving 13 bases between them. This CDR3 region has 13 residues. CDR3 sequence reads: CASVLEGPGELFF. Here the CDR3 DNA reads TGTGCCAGCGTATTAGAAGGACCCGGGGAGCTGTTTTTT.

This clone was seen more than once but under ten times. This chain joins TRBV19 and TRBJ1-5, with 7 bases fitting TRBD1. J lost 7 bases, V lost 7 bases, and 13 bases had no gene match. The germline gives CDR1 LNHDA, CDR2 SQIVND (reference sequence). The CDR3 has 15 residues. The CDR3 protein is CASTPTGPGRQPQHF. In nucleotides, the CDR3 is TGTGCCAGTACCCCGACAGGGCCAGGAAGGCAGCCCCAGCATTTT. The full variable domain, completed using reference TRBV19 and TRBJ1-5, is DGGITQSPKYLFRKEGQNVTLSCEQNLNHDAMYWYRQDPGQGLRLIYYSQIVNDFQKGDIAEGYSVSREKKESFPLTVTSAQKNPTAFYLCASTPTGPGRQPQHFGDGTRLSIL.

The CDR3 sequence is CSVEDPVGFYGYTF. As DNA, the CDR3 is TGCAGCGTTGAAGATCCGGTCGGGTTCTATGGCTACACCTTC. The J gene is TRBJ1-2, the V gene TRBV29-1; D not resolved. The ends were cut back, 0 bases at V and 4 bases at J, with 12 bases in the middle. CDR3 length: 14 amino acids. Germline CDR1 is SQVTM and CDR2 is ANQGSEA.